This T cell receptor (beta chain) was documented in a study of esophageal squamous cell carcinoma under preoperative chemotherapy (dated by TCRdb to about 2018). Background on the whole study: In the study, TCR repertoires were profiled in both peripheral blood T cells and tumor-infiltrating lymphocytes. The effects of paclitaxel-nedaplatin chemotherapy on T-cell receptor repertoires in patients with esophageal squamous cell carcinoma were assessed. About 5 patients with primary esophageal squamous cell carcinoma made up the cohort. Repertoires from samples obtained before paclitaxel-nedaplatin therapy were compared with repertoires from samples obtained after paclitaxel-nedaplatin therapy. Overall study outcomes, separate from this receptor: After chemotherapy, peripheral T cells showed a significant rise in TCR diversity, whereas tumor-infiltrating lymphocytes did not. Clonotype frequencies shifted immediately and substantially under paclitaxel-nedaplatin therapy, and abundant clones were more likely to contract than to amplify. A small cohort was used, with only a few patients with esophageal squamous cell carcinoma being analyzed. Post-treatment tumor-infiltrating lymphocytes appeared partly derived from peripheral T cells migrating into the tumor, not solely from local clonal changes.

The time point label, as the study defines it: after preoperative PTX-NDP chemotherapy. Patients received paclitaxel-nedaplatin as preoperative chemotherapy before surgery. This clonotype was detected many times. Its binding antigen is unknown. A much larger clone sits a single nucleotide away, making a read error possible. The library was obtained by PCR. The run used a HiSeq X Ten. High-throughput sequencing was used to characterize the TCR repertoires. The public reads were quality trimmed at Q25 with fastp and then assembled into clones with MiXCR by TCRdb, keeping productive beta chains. Under each unique CDR3 protein, matching rows form one entry showing the most common genes and DNA. The sample contains roughly 30,000 distinct CDR3 sequences, about half of them found a single time. The top ten hold 20% to 25% of the sample. This specimen was acquired from a patient given preoperative chemotherapy. The receptor was isolated from a human donor with esophageal squamous cell carcinoma. The donor label of this sample is uncertain.

The CDR3 in this case is CASSLLSLAGDEQFF. The DNA sequence is TGTGCCAGCAGCTTATTGTCTCTAGCGGGGGACGAGCAGTTCTTC. The chain employs TRBV7-2 and TRBJ2-1, and TRBD2 matches 10 of the central bases. CDR1 SGHTA and CDR2 FQGNSA were looked up in the germline V gene. Spanning cysteine to phenylalanine, the CDR3 consists of 15 amino acids. The retained sequence is limited to the CDR3, 45 bases, with the frame set at the first base. The germline V end is reduced by 2 bases and the J end by 10 bases; junction bases left unmatched: 8.